These 25 T cell receptor beta chains were all obtained from the same sample, sequenced in a study of blood T cell repertoires in COVID-19 (TCRdb year 2020). Library method: the immunoSEQ multiplex PCR assay. TCRdb stores this immuneACCESS table with in-frame sequences only. Part of the clones is absent; in the studies checked, under half of the shortfall reflects unresolved V genes, and no reason is known for the rest. The sample data list approximately 90,000 clones, and about 87% of these were observed just once. The ten largest clonotypes hold 0.35% to 0.5% of the sample. Sequenced material: peripheral blood. These receptors were obtained from a man in his sixties with acute or convalescent COVID-19.

The chain carries TRBV2 and TRBJ2-1; D is possibly TRBD1 (6 bases). Trimming shortened V by 6 bases and J by 4 bases, and 13 bases separated the two germline ends. The germline gives CDR1 SNHLY, CDR2 FYNNEI. CDR3 length equals 14 residues. Here the CDR3 DNA reads TGTGCCAGCAGGGACAGATTAGAATACAATGAGCAGTTCTTC. This sequence encodes CASRDRLEYNEQFF.

Note on this clone: Distinct nucleotide sequences in the sample also encode this CDR3. This chain links TRBV7-3 with TRBJ2-3, with TRBD1 identical over 10 bases. The CDR3 is 15 amino acids. Looked up from germline, CDR1 is SGHTA and CDR2 is FQGTGA. J lost 2 bases, V lost 5 bases, and 4 bases had no gene match. In nucleotides, the CDR3 is TGTGCCAGCAGCCCGGACAGGGGGTTCACAGATACGCAGTATTTT. Residues: CASSPDRGFTDTQYF. Based on the CDR3 plus reference TRBV7-3 and TRBJ2-3, the full variable domain is GAGVSQTPSNKVTEKGKYVELRCDPISGHTALYWYRQSLGQGPEFLIYFQGTGAADDSGLPNDRFFAVRPEGSVSTLKIQRTERGDSAVYLCASSPDRGFTDTQYFGPGTRLTVL.

J is TRBJ2-2 and V is TRBV18; 7 bases fit TRBD1. The CDR3 covers 15 residues. Germline V gives CDR1 KGHSH, CDR2 LQKENI. V lost 6 bases and J lost 1; bases outside the gene matches: 5. The CDR3 DNA reads TGTGCCAGCTCCCAGGACAGGATGAACACCGGGGAGCTGTTTTTT. It is translated as CASSQDRMNTGELFF.

This clone appeared once. Other nucleotide sequences in the sample specify the same CDR3. For the CDR3, the DNA is TGCGCCAGCAGCCAAGAAGGCACAGAAGAGACCCAGTACTTC. Protein: CASSQEGTEETQYF. The chain combines TRBV4-1 with TRBJ2-5; no definite D call. From germline, CDR1 is MGHRA and CDR2 YSYEKL. CDR3 size: 14 residues. Between the trimmed V and J ends, which lost 0 bases and 3 bases, there was a span of 8 bases.

The chain combines TRBV9 with TRBJ1-4; 7 nucleotides line up with TRBD1. Germline V CDR1 and CDR2: SGDLS, YYNGEE. The CDR3 is made up of 18 amino acids. The junction had 17 bases not matched to a gene; V was cut back by 4 bases and J by 5 bases. The CDR3 loop reads CASSTSPGTAHGNEKLFF. Here the CDR3 DNA reads TGTGCCAGCAGCACCAGTCCCGGGACAGCCCATGGGAATGAAAAACTGTTTTTT.

The rearrangement uses TRBV19 and TRBJ2-5; 12 bases are shared with TRBD2. J was trimmed by 4 bases and V by 4 bases; bases with no gene match: 4. The CDR3 runs 15 residues. Germline CDR1 is LNHDA and CDR2 is SQIVND (reference sequence). The CDR3 is CASSTTSGGGETQYF. CDR3 nucleotides: TGTGCCAGTAGTACGACTAGCGGGGGTGGAGAGACCCAGTACTTC.

The chain combines TRBV29-1 with TRBJ1-2; D is uncertain. The V and J ends lost 4 bases and 4 bases respectively, with 10 bases between them. The CDR3 contains 12 residues. Germline V gives CDR1 SQVTM, CDR2 ANQGSEA. The CDR3 region has the DNA TGCAGCGTTGCAGACGGTATCTATGGCTACACCTTC. Its translation: CSVADGIYGYTF.

The table lists this clone with a count of one. The chain joins TRBV5-1 to TRBJ2-1, with 11 bases identical to TRBD1. The CDR3 sequence is 15 residues long. V was pared by 4 bases and J by 5 bases, with 5 bases of the junction left unmatched. CDR1 and CDR2 from the germline V gene are SGHRS and YFSETQ. In DNA form, the CDR3 reads TGCGCCAGCAGCGCCGGACAGGGGGCCGACAATGAGCAGTTCTTC. Protein sequence: CASSAGQGADNEQFF.

This chain links TRBV5-5 with TRBJ2-7; 7 nucleotides align to TRBD2. The J segment lost 3 bases and the V segment lost 0 bases, leaving 9 bases of the junction unmatched. The germline V gene has CDR1 SGHKS and CDR2 YYEKEE (reference sequence). CDR3 length: 16 residues. The CDR3, as DNA: TGTGCCAGCAGCTTGGCCCTGGGGGAGGGCCTCTACGAGCAGTACTTC. As protein: CASSLALGEGLYEQYF.

The chain recombines TRBV6-5 with TRBJ2-5, with unresolved D. The ends were cut back, 2 bases at V and 3 bases at J, with 4 bases in the middle. This CDR3 region has 12 residues. Germline V CDR1 and CDR2: MNHEY, SVGAGI. CDR3 nucleotide sequence: TGTGCCAGCAGTTACCAGGAAGAGACCCAGTACTTC. This codes for CASSYQEETQYF.

This sequence joins TRBV15 and TRBJ1-3; 8 nucleotides match TRBD1. J lost 4 bases, V lost 4 bases, and 3 bases had no gene match. Germline CDR1 LNHNV, CDR2 YYDKDF (reference sequence). The CDR3 loop spans 14 amino acids. The CDR3 loop reads CATSTRTGGNTIYF. The CDR3 DNA follows: TGTGCCACCAGCACAAGGACAGGGGGAAACACCATATATTTT.

The chain joins TRBV11-2 to TRBJ2-7, with 10 bases fitting TRBD1. The CDR3 length is 14 residues. The V gene end was trimmed by 1 base and the J gene end by 4 bases; junction bases not matched to a gene: 1. Germline V gene data show CDR1 as SGHAT and CDR2 as FQNNGV. Here the CDR3 reads CASSLGTGGYEQYF. The CDR3 bases are TGTGCCAGCAGCTTAGGGACAGGGGGATACGAGCAGTACTTC.

This clone was seen a few times. The chain joins TRBV19 to TRBJ1-2; D gene ambiguous. This CDR3 region has 15 residues. V was trimmed by 3 bases and J by 0 bases, leaving 11 bases between them. CDR1 is LNHDA, CDR2 SQIVND, per germline (reference sequence). CDR3 bases: TGTGCCAGTAGTATTAACGACCTAGCTAACTATGGCTACACCTTC. The encoded protein is CASSINDLANYGYTF.

The chain employs TRBV11-2 and TRBJ2-5; 7 bases are a match to TRBD1. V lost 4 bases and J lost 4; bases outside the gene matches: 6. CDR1 and CDR2 from the germline V gene are SGHAT and FQNNGV. The CDR3 runs 14 residues. Written as DNA, the CDR3 is TGTGCCAGCAGCTCCGGGACAGCCCCAGAGACCCAGTACTTC. This encodes CASSSGTAPETQYF.

This rearrangement joins TRBV7-8 to TRBJ2-5, with TRBD2 as a possible D gene (5 bases). V was shortened by 6 bases and J by 6 bases, with 29 bases between the two germline ends. This CDR3 comprises 18 residues. Germline V gene data show CDR1 as SGHVS and CDR2 as FQNEAQ. CDR3 loop: CASSQQRSTGISIKTQYF. CDR3 nucleotides: TGTGCCAGCAGTCAACAAAGAAGTACCGGGATCAGCATAAAGACCCAGTACTTC.

The CDR3 bases are TGTGCCAGCAGCCCCGCCCGGGGCTCTGGAAACACCATATATTTT. Its translation: CASSPARGSGNTIYF. The V gene is TRBV5-4, the J gene TRBJ1-3, with no clear D. CDR1 and CDR2 from the germline V gene are SGHNT and YYREEE (reference sequence). The CDR3 spans 15 residues. Trimming stripped 4 bases from V and 0 bases from J, with 11 bases between.

V usage is TRBV24-1 and J usage is TRBJ2-7, with a tentative D call TRBD2 (5 bases). V gave up 4 bases and J gave up 1 base, with 7 bases separating them. The CDR3 is 13 amino acids. Per germline, CDR1 KGHDR and CDR2 SFDVKD. CDR3 DNA sequence: TGTGCCACCAGTGAGCCGGGGTCCTACGAGCAGTACTTC. Residues: CATSEPGSYEQYF.

V gene TRBV7-9 combines with J gene TRBJ1-1, with D possibly matching TRBD1 (6 bases). Germline V CDR1 and CDR2: SEHNR, FQNEAQ (reference sequence). The CDR3 totals 17 residues. The ends were cut back, 5 bases at V and 0 bases at J, with 19 bases in the middle. The CDR3 sequence: CASSRSLQGRMNTEAFF. The DNA for the CDR3 is TGTGCCAGCAGCCGAAGCCTACAGGGAAGGATGAACACTGAAGCTTTCTTT.

This clone showed up just once. The rearrangement uses TRBV5-1 and TRBJ1-1, with a weak D call TRBD1 (6 bases). Germline CDR1 is SGHRS and CDR2 is YFSETQ. Trimming removed 4 bases from V and 3 bases from J, with 10 bases in between. The CDR3 runs 13 residues. CDR3 sequence reads: CASSSPGDTEAFF. The CDR3 DNA reads TGCGCCAGCAGCAGCCCAGGGGACACTGAAGCTTTCTTT.

The chain employs TRBV28 and TRBJ1-2; 9 bases map to TRBD1. V lost 5 bases and J lost 1; bases outside the gene matches: 11. Looked up from germline, CDR1 is MDHEN and CDR2 is SYDVKM. CDR3 length: 17 residues. This chain's CDR3 is CASSTRPPGQGNYGYTF. CDR3 nucleotides: TGTGCCAGCAGTACCAGACCTCCGGGACAGGGTAACTATGGCTACACCTTC.

The chain couples TRBV24-1 to TRBJ2-1, with 13 bases lining up with TRBD2. The CDR3 consists of 17 residues. Per germline, CDR1 KGHDR and CDR2 SFDVKD. With V trimmed by 3 bases and J by 6 bases, 7 bases remained unmatched. CDR3 sequence reads: CATSDPGTSGTSNEQFF. The CDR3 DNA sequence: TGTGCCACCAGTGATCCCGGGACTAGCGGGACGTCCAATGAGCAGTTCTTC.

The V and J genes are TRBV5-6 and TRBJ2-5, with 7 bases matching TRBD1. CDR3 length: 15 amino acids. The ends lost 2 bases at V and 5 bases at J; junction bases unmatched: 9. Germline V gene data show CDR1 as SGHDT and CDR2 as YYEEEE. The CDR3 region is CASSFVRGLMETQYF. The CDR3 DNA reads as TGTGCCAGCAGCTTTGTTAGGGGGCTTATGGAGACCCAGTACTTC.

The rearrangement links TRBV2 to TRBJ1-2; 7 bases match TRBD1. Germline trimming cut 0 bases from V and 1 base from J; bases unmatched to any gene: 8. CDR3 length: 17 amino acids. Per germline, CDR1 SNHLY and CDR2 FYNNEI. The CDR3 bases are TGTGCCAGCAGTGAAGCGAGGACAGGAGTCAATAACTATGGCTACACCTTC. Its protein is CASSEARTGVNNYGYTF. Based on the CDR3 plus reference TRBV2 and TRBJ1-2, the full variable domain is EPEVTQTPSHQVTQMGQEVILRCVPISNHLYFYWYRQILGQKVEFLVSFYNNEISEKSEIFDDQFSVERPDGSNFTLKIRSTKLEDSAMYFCASSEARTGVNNYGYTFGSGTRLTVV.

In this sample, this clone turned up once. The V and J genes are TRBV2 and TRBJ2-1, with D possibly TRBD2 on 5 matching bases. CDR3 length: 14 residues. CDR1 and CDR2 from the germline V gene are SNHLY and FYNNEI. Trimming took 4 bases from V and 1 from J, leaving 8 bases between them. The CDR3 DNA follows: TGTGCCAGCAGTGGCAGACTATCCTACAATGAGCAGTTCTTC. Translated, it gives CASSGRLSYNEQFF.

The V call is TRBV5-4, the J call TRBJ2-3, with 10 bases matching TRBD1. J lost 3 bases, V lost 4 bases, and 5 bases had no gene match. Germline CDR1 reads SGHNT; CDR2 reads YYREEE (reference sequence). CDR3 length: 15 residues. CDR3 DNA sequence: TGTGCCAGCAGCCCGGACAGGGGGTGGACAGATACGCAGTATTTT. It encodes CASSPDRGWTDTQYF.